One and the same sample provided the 27 T cell receptor beta chains below, sequenced in a study of cytomegalovirus exposure and HLA in healthy donors. The primer mix had 60 Vbeta and 13 Jbeta primers. Produced via immunoSEQ multiplex PCR; TCRdb's table is partial and in-frame only. The sample holds more than 95,000 clones, over 65% seen once. Sequenced material: PBMCs. These receptors all come from a man aged 30 to 45 in good health and CMV-seropositive.

The rearrangement joins TRBV16 to TRBJ1-5; D call uncertain. Trimming cost V 2 bases and J 3 bases, with 11 bases left between them. From germline, CDR1 is KGHSY and CDR2 FQNENV. The CDR3 is 15 residues long. Here the CDR3 DNA reads TGTGCCAGCAGCCAACGTGAGGGCTACAATCAGCCCCAGCATTTT. Protein sequence: CASSQREGYNQPQHF.

Only one count was recorded for this clone. The chain has TRBV7-8 and TRBJ2-7; 10 positions match TRBD2. After removal of 5 bases from V and 3 bases from J, the junction contained 7 bases not matched to a gene. From germline, CDR1 is SGHVS and CDR2 FQNEAQ. The CDR3 contains 15 residues. DNA of the CDR3: TGTGCCAGCAGCCCGTGGACTAGCGGATTCTACGAGCAGTACTTC. Its protein product is CASSPWTSGFYEQYF.

V usage is TRBV7-3 and J usage is TRBJ2-3; D is ambiguous. The germline V gene has CDR1 SGHTA and CDR2 FQGTGA. V was trimmed by 4 bases and J by 0 bases, leaving 14 bases between them. The CDR3 extends over 16 amino acids. DNA of the CDR3: TGTGCCAGCAGCTCCGGGTCGATGCGGAGCACAGATACGCAGTATTTT. Its protein product is CASSSGSMRSTDTQYF.

The chain links TRBV13 to TRBJ2-7; 13 bases line up with TRBD2. The CDR3 is made up of 18 amino acids. The V and J ends lost 4 bases and 2 bases, in that order; junction bases with no gene match: 11. Germline V gene data show CDR1 as PRHDT and CDR2 as FYEKMQ (reference sequence). The CDR3 here is CASSYGTSGASETYEQYF. CDR3 DNA sequence: TGTGCCAGCAGCTACGGGACTAGCGGGGCCTCCGAAACCTACGAGCAGTACTTC.

The chain has TRBV4-1 and TRBJ2-1, with 12 bases that match TRBD2. Losses at the gene ends were 2 bases for V and 1 base for J; bases not matched to a gene: 3. This CDR3 is built from 17 residues. Per the germline V gene, CDR1 is MGHRA and CDR2 is YSYEKL. The chain's CDR3 is CASSQPTSGRSYNEQFF. The CDR3 DNA is TGCGCCAGCAGCCAACCCACTAGCGGGAGGTCCTACAATGAGCAGTTCTTC.

The chain couples TRBV5-4 to TRBJ2-5, with D tentatively TRBD2 (6 bases). V lost 4 bases and J lost 2, with 21 bases in between. This CDR3 has 17 amino acids. Per the germline V gene, CDR1 is SGHNT and CDR2 is YYREEE (reference sequence). This CDR3 reads CASSREGRTDGQETQYF. CDR3 nucleotide sequence: TGTGCCAGCAGCCGCGAGGGGAGGACGGATGGGCAAGAGACCCAGTACTTC.

The rearrangement uses TRBV4-1 and TRBJ2-7; weak D call: TRBD2 (5 bases). Germline V gene lookup returns CDR1 MGHRA and CDR2 YSYEKL. The CDR3 is 13 residues long. V gave up 0 bases and J gave up 6 bases, with 9 bases separating them. The CDR3: CASSQERAGEQYF. The CDR3 DNA follows: TGCGCCAGCAGCCAAGAGAGGGCGGGCGAGCAGTACTTC.

The chain links TRBV13 to TRBJ2-7; TRBD2 agrees at 9 bases. V lost 3 bases, J lost 2 bases, and 5 bases stayed unmatched. Per the germline V gene, CDR1 is PRHDT and CDR2 is FYEKMQ (reference sequence). This CDR3 spans 15 amino acids. The CDR3: CASSLGGGRAYEQYF. CDR3 in DNA: TGTGCCAGCAGCTTGGGGGGCGGGAGGGCCTACGAGCAGTACTTC.

The CDR3 region has the DNA TGTGCCAGCAGCTTAGGTCTCGGGGGACCCCCCTACAATGAGCAGTTCTTC. It specifies CASSLGLGGPPYNEQFF. V usage is TRBV7-8 and J usage is TRBJ2-1, with D perhaps TRBD2 (6 bases). V was clipped by 1 base and J by 2 bases, with 15 bases between them. CDR1 is SGHVS and CDR2 is FQNEAQ in the germline V gene. This CDR3 spans 17 amino acids.

The chain has TRBV5-5 and TRBJ1-5; TRBD1 agrees at 7 bases. The germline gives CDR1 SGHKS, CDR2 YYEKEE (reference sequence). J was trimmed by 0 bases and V by 6 bases; bases with no gene match: 15. There are 18 residues in the CDR3. This chain's CDR3 is CASTLSGGGVGSNQPQHF. CDR3 nucleotides: TGTGCCAGCACCCTCTCGGGAGGGGGCGTCGGTAGCAATCAGCCCCAGCATTTT.

J is TRBJ1-4 and V is TRBV5-1; D is possibly TRBD1 (5 bases). The V gene lost 0 bases and the J gene lost 4 bases, with 7 bases spanning the gap. The CDR3 has 14 amino acids. Germline CDR1 is SGHRS and CDR2 is YFSETQ. CDR3 protein: CASSLGDFNEKLFF. The DNA of the CDR3 is TGCGCCAGCAGCTTGGGGGACTTTAATGAAAAACTGTTTTTT.

V is TRBV6-5 and J is TRBJ2-7; 14 bases fit TRBD2. The CDR3 has 15 amino acids. V lost 6 bases to trimming and J lost 2 bases; unmatched junction nucleotides: 3. From germline, CDR1 is MNHEY and CDR2 SVGAGI. CDR3 amino acids: CASSKTSGRAYEQYF. CDR3 nucleotide sequence: TGTGCCAGCAGCAAGACTAGCGGGAGGGCCTACGAGCAGTACTTC.

V usage is TRBV5-6 and J usage is TRBJ1-1; 7 nucleotides agree with TRBD1. This CDR3 contains 16 residues. Germline-derived CDR1 and CDR2 are SGHDT and YYEEEE. After removal of 2 bases from V and 1 base from J, the junction contained 8 bases not matched to a gene. The CDR3 nucleotides are TGTGCCAGCAGCTTTATCCCGGACAGGCCGAACACTGAAGCTTTCTTT. Residues: CASSFIPDRPNTEAFF.

J is TRBJ2-7 and V is TRBV5-1, with TRBD1 identical over 8 bases. There are 13 residues in the CDR3. The germline gives CDR1 SGHRS, CDR2 YFSETQ. The trim removed 1 base at V and 5 bases at J, leaving 2 bases unmatched. CDR3 nucleotide sequence: TGCGCCAGCAGCTTGCGGACAGGGAACGAGCAGTACTTC. It translates to CASSLRTGNEQYF.

The genes are TRBV7-6 and TRBJ2-2; 8 bases agree with TRBD2. Losses at the gene ends were 3 bases for V and 3 bases for J; bases not matched to a gene: 18. Germline CDR1 is SGHVS and CDR2 is FNYEAQ. This CDR3 has 20 amino acids. The CDR3 DNA reads as TGTGCCAGCAGCTTGCGGGGGGCCTTGGCTACCAGATCATACACCGGGGAGCTGTTTTTT. Translated, it gives CASSLRGALATRSYTGELFF.

The rearrangement links TRBV7-9 to TRBJ1-1; TRBD1 is a possible D gene (6 bases). Deletions cut 3 bases from V and 6 bases from J, with 17 bases between. The CDR3 is made up of 15 amino acids. Germline V lookup: CDR1 SEHNR, CDR2 FQNEAQ (reference sequence). The CDR3 DNA is TGTGCCAGCAGCTTGGGGTCGGCAGGGGTGGCTGAAGCTTTCTTT. Its translation: CASSLGSAGVAEAFF. Combining the CDR3 with reference TRBV7-9 and TRBJ1-1 gives the whole variable domain DTGVSQNPRHKITKRGQNVTFRCDPISEHNRLYWYRQTLGQGPEFLTYFQNEAQLEKSRLLSDRFSAERPKGSFSTLEIQRTEQGDSAMYLCASSLGSAGVAEAFFGQGTRLTVV.

The gene calls are TRBV6-6 and TRBJ2-7, with 11 nucleotides matching TRBD1. After removal of 0 bases from V and 4 bases from J, the junction contained 5 bases not matched to a gene. The CDR3 is made up of 16 amino acids. The germline V gene has CDR1 MNHNY and CDR2 SVGAGI (reference sequence). The DNA of the CDR3 is TGTGCCAGCAGTTACTCGACCGGACAGGGGGCTTACGAGCAGTACTTC. It encodes CASSYSTGQGAYEQYF.

The count of this clone is one. The genes are TRBV29-1 and TRBJ1-1, with 11 bases aligning to TRBD1. Germline V gene data show CDR1 as SQVTM and CDR2 as ANQGSEA. With V trimmed by 1 base and J by 3 bases, 10 bases remained unmatched. This CDR3 contains 17 residues. The CDR3 sequence is CSVEGGQGALSYTEAFF. CDR3 DNA: TGCAGCGTTGAAGGCGGACAGGGGGCTCTATCGTACACTGAAGCTTTCTTT.

The J gene is TRBJ2-5, the V gene TRBV28; no clear D gene. There are 15 residues in the CDR3. The ends were cut back, 3 bases at V and 0 bases at J, with 11 bases in the middle. Germline CDR1 reads MDHEN; CDR2 reads SYDVKM. The CDR3: CASSFLLGDQETQYF. Written as DNA, the CDR3 is TGTGCCAGCAGTTTTCTTCTGGGCGACCAAGAGACCCAGTACTTC. Combining the CDR3 with reference TRBV28 and TRBJ2-5 gives the whole variable domain DVKVTQSSRYLVKRTGEKVFLECVQDMDHENMFWYRQDPGLGLRLIYFSYDVKMKEKGDIPEGYSVSREKKERFSLILESASTNQTSMYLCASSFLLGDQETQYFGPGTRLLVL.

The J gene is TRBJ2-6, the V gene TRBV29-1; 7 bases map to TRBD2. The J segment lost 8 bases and the V segment lost 4 bases, leaving 8 bases of the junction unmatched. The CDR3 spans 14 residues. In germline, CDR1 is SQVTM, CDR2 ANQGSEA. The CDR3 region has the DNA TGCAGCGTTGGCGGGGGTGCCCAATCCAACGTCCTGACTTTC. Translated: CSVGGGAQSNVLTF.

The chain employs TRBV19 and TRBJ1-1, with TRBD1 matching over 7 bases. Germline CDR1 LNHDA, CDR2 SQIVND (reference sequence). CDR3 length: 13 residues. The trim removed 6 bases at V and 1 base at J, leaving 2 bases unmatched. CDR3 protein: CASSSGGNTEAFF. CDR3 sequence (DNA): TGTGCCAGTAGCTCAGGGGGGAACACTGAAGCTTTCTTT. Full variable domain (outside the CDR3, taken from reference TRBV19 and TRBJ1-1): DGGITQSPKYLFRKEGQNVTLSCEQNLNHDAMYWYRQDPGQGLRLIYYSQIVNDFQKGDIAEGYSVSREKKESFPLTVTSAQKNPTAFYLCASSSGGNTEAFFGQGTRLTVV.

This rearrangement joins TRBV4-3 to TRBJ2-7, with 7 nucleotides matching TRBD1. This CDR3 has 14 amino acids. The J segment lost 0 bases and the V segment lost 3 bases, leaving 2 bases of the junction unmatched. Germline loops: CDR1 LGHNA, CDR2 YSLEER. The CDR3: CASSQRTGSYEQYF. The CDR3 DNA sequence: TGCGCCAGCAGCCAGAGGACAGGCTCCTACGAGCAGTACTTC.

The J gene is TRBJ2-1, the V gene TRBV19; 8 bases are a match to TRBD1. Germline V CDR1 and CDR2: LNHDA, SQIVND (reference sequence). V was pared by 3 bases and J by 9 bases, with 10 bases of the junction left unmatched. CDR3 size: 15 residues. The CDR3 bases are TGTGCCAGTAGTATCCAAACAGGGGGTTTAGGTGAGCAGTTCTTC. Protein product: CASSIQTGGLGEQFF.

This sequence joins TRBV27 and TRBJ2-4; TRBD1 is a possible D gene (6 bases). The CDR3 has 17 amino acids. V was cut by 4 bases and J by 0 bases, with 16 bases left in between. CDR1 and CDR2 (germline): MNHEY, SMNVEV (reference sequence). Here the CDR3 reads CASSSVGLQGAKNIQYF. The CDR3 nucleotides read TGTGCCAGCAGTTCCGTGGGGCTACAGGGAGCCAAAAACATTCAGTACTTC.

The V and J genes are TRBV6-5 and TRBJ2-5, with 10 bases identical to TRBD2. Germline V lookup: CDR1 MNHEY, CDR2 SVGAGI. The ends lost 7 bases at V and 5 bases at J; junction bases unmatched: 7. The CDR3 extends over 14 amino acids. This CDR3 is CASTHPSGSETQYF. CDR3 nucleotides: TGTGCCAGCACCCACCCTAGCGGGAGTGAGACCCAGTACTTC.

This clone has more than one count but fewer than ten. The gene calls are TRBV27 and TRBJ2-7; D possibly corresponds to TRBD2 (5 bases). Trimming took 5 bases from V and 3 from J, leaving 11 bases between them. Germline-derived CDR1 and CDR2 are MNHEY and SMNVEV (reference sequence). The CDR3 extends over 13 amino acids. The CDR3 DNA is TGTGCCAGCAGTGCCCGCGCGGGCTACGAGCAGTACTTC. Translation: CASSARAGYEQYF.

The chain carries TRBV10-1 and TRBJ1-5; possible D gene TRBD1, 5 bases. The V and J ends lost 0 bases and 4 bases respectively, with 16 bases between them. Germline values: CDR1 WNHNN, CDR2 SYGVQD (reference sequence). The CDR3 extends over 17 amino acids. CDR3 in DNA: TGCGCCAGCAGTGAGTCGGGTGGGCAGGGTCTAAATCAGCCCCAGCATTTT. Its protein is CASSESGGQGLNQPQHF.